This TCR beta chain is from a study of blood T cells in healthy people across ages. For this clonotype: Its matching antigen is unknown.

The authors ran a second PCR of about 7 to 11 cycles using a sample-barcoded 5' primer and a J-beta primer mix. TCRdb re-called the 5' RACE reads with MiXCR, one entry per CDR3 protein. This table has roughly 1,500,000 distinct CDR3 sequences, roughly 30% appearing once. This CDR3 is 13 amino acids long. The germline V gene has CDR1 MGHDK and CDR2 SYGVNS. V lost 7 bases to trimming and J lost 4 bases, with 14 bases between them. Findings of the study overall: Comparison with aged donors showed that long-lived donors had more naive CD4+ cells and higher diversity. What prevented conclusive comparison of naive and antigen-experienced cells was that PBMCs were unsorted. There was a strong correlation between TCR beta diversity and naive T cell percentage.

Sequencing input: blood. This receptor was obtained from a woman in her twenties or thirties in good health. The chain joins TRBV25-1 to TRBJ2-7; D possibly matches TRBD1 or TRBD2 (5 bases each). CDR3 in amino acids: CASTGAEKYEQYF. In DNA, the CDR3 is TGTGCCAGCACCGGGGCAGAGAAATACGAGCAGTACTTC.